This T cell receptor (beta chain) comes out of a study of cytomegalovirus exposure and HLA in healthy donors. Study-wide points: The study designated about 160 TCR beta chains cytomegalovirus-associated. Clonal expansion, a later analysis showed, was greater in HLA-associated TCR beta chains than in equally common others. Serostatus for CMV was the only available immune exposure information. Despite most TCR sequences being rare, some public TCRs occurred in many donors.

The PCR ran on 60 Vbeta and 13 Jbeta primers. Using immunoSEQ multiplex PCR, the repertoire was profiled, and TCRdb retains in-frame clones only, with some absent. The repertoire has a few hundred thousand clones, approximately 80% of them found once; the top ten carry approximately 0.3%. There are 16 residues in the CDR3. CDR1 and CDR2 from the germline V gene are PRHDT and FYEKMQ (reference sequence). As concerns this clone: The antigen remains unidentified. One end of the junction is discordant with germline, which a read error may explain.

What was sequenced was PBMCs. The origin of this receptor is a girl aged 2 to 9 in good health and CMV-seronegative. The rearrangement joins TRBV13 to TRBJ2-7; possibly TRBD1 for D (5 bases). The CDR3 region is CASSSRRRQHAYERYF. For the CDR3, the DNA is TGTGCCAGCAGCTCAAGACGTAGACAGCACGCCTACGAGCGGTACTTC.